The rows below give T cell receptor beta chains drawn from one sample of a study of memory CD4+ T cells and cytomegalovirus serostatus. Profiled with immunoSEQ multiplex PCR; TCRdb holds only in-frame clones, not every one. Of tens of thousands of clones in the sample, approximately 77% were seen once. The sequenced sample was memory CD4+ T cells from blood. These TCRs come from an adult in good health and CMV-seronegative. CDR3s include the opening cysteine and the closing phenylalanine or tryptophan. D genes are given only for firm matches. Not all rows give a size; the values are once, few, many and, for expanded clones, a class.

j_gene: TRBJ1-1; v_gene: TRBV6-1; d_gene: NA; abundance: NA; CDR3aa: CASRRQRRDTEAFF; CDR3nt: TGTGCCAGCAGAAGACAGCGCCGGGACACTGAAGCTTTCTTT
j_gene: TRBJ2-2; v_gene: TRBV2; d_gene: TRBD1; abundance: NA; CDR3aa: CATRQGENTGELFF; CDR3nt: TGTGCCACCAGACAGGGCGAGAACACCGGGGAGCTGTTTTTT
j_gene: TRBJ2-1; v_gene: TRBV5-1; d_gene: NA; abundance: few; CDR3aa: CASSLGLRLGDNEQFF; CDR3nt: TGCGCCAGCAGCTTGGGTTTACGCCTAGGGGACAATGAGCAGTTCTTC
j_gene: TRBJ1-2; v_gene: TRBV10-3; d_gene: TRBD1; abundance: NA; CDR3aa: CAIKSQGGSHYGYTF; CDR3nt: TGTGCCATCAAGTCACAGGGGGGCAGCCACTATGGCTACACCTTC
j_gene: TRBJ1-1; v_gene: TRBV29-1; d_gene: NA; abundance: NA; CDR3aa: CSVERGGTEAFF; CDR3nt: TGCAGCGTTGAGAGGGGGGGCACTGAAGCTTTCTTT
j_gene: TRBJ1-5; v_gene: TRBV28; d_gene: TRBD1; abundance: NA; CDR3aa: CASSIYRGSDTQPQHF; CDR3nt: TGTGCCAGCAGTATATACAGGGGTAGCGATACGCAGCCCCAGCATTTT
j_gene: TRBJ2-7; v_gene: TRBV5-1; d_gene: NA; abundance: NA; CDR3aa: CASSLGLGYEQYF; CDR3nt: TGCGCCAGCAGCTTGGGACTAGGCTACGAGCAGTACTTC
j_gene: TRBJ2-7; v_gene: TRBV7-2; d_gene: TRBD2; abundance: few; CDR3aa: CASTVSSGRMTYEQYF; CDR3nt: TGTGCCAGCACCGTCTCCAGCGGGAGGATGACCTACGAGCAGTACTTC
j_gene: TRBJ1-1; v_gene: TRBV10-3; d_gene: TRBD1; abundance: NA; CDR3aa: CAISGTEGERNTEAFF; CDR3nt: TGTGCCATCAGCGGGACAGAAGGGGAAAGGAACACTGAAGCTTTCTTT
j_gene: TRBJ1-5; v_gene: TRBV18; d_gene: TRBD1; abundance: NA; CDR3aa: CASSTGTGDNQPQHF; CDR3nt: TGTGCCAGCTCAACCGGGACAGGGGACAATCAGCCCCAGCATTTT
j_gene: TRBJ2-5; v_gene: TRBV29-1; d_gene: NA; abundance: NA; CDR3aa: CSVSAQPHQETQYF; CDR3nt: TGCAGCGTTAGCGCCCAACCACACCAAGAGACCCAGTACTTC
j_gene: TRBJ2-7; v_gene: TRBV28; d_gene: TRBD1; abundance: once; CDR3aa: CASSRPDRGHPILYEQYF; CDR3nt: TGTGCCAGCAGTAGACCCGACAGGGGGCACCCTATCCTATACGAGCAGTACTTC
j_gene: TRBJ1-6; v_gene: TRBV6-6; d_gene: NA; abundance: once; CDR3aa: CASSYSGRGRVTPLHF; CDR3nt: TGTGCCAGCAGTTACTCTGGCAGGGGAAGGGTGACACCCCTCCACTTT